Shown below are 16 T cell receptor beta chains from a single sample sequenced in a study of Tregs in tolerant kidney transplant recipients. What these receptors recognize is not known. The protocol was immunoSEQ multiplex PCR, while the TCRdb copy is restricted to in-frame clones and leaves out a portion. The sample records 6,000 or so clones, nearly 90% being singletons. This specimen consisted of Tregs from blood cultured with allogeneic cells, obtained before the transplant. Receptor source: a human patient who received a combined kidney and bone marrow transplant.

The chain recombines TRBV6-6 with TRBJ2-1; D gene unclear. Per the germline V gene, CDR1 is MNHNY and CDR2 is SVGAGI (reference sequence). The ends were cut back, 6 bases at V and 10 bases at J, with 10 bases in the middle. This CDR3 is 11 amino acids long. The CDR3 nucleotides are TGTGCCAGCAGCGCGCCCTCGGAGCAGTTCTTC. Translating it yields CASSAPSEQFF.

V usage is TRBV5-6 and J usage is TRBJ1-2; TRBD1 aligns across 8 bases. The CDR3 contains 14 residues. Looked up from germline, CDR1 is SGHDT and CDR2 is YYEEEE. J was trimmed by 4 bases and V by 2 bases; bases with no gene match: 4. The DNA of the CDR3 is TGTGCCAGCAGCTTCGACAGGGGTGGCTATGGCTACACCTTC. Translation gives CASSFDRGGYGYTF.

V and J are TRBV2 and TRBJ2-1; D may match TRBD1 or TRBD2 (5 bases each). This CDR3 region has 17 residues. Trimming cost V 3 bases and J 1 base, with 16 bases left between them. The germline gives CDR1 SNHLY, CDR2 FYNNEI. Written as DNA, the CDR3 is TGTGCCAGCAGTGACGGGACCCCGGTCGTATCCTACAATGAGCAGTTCTTC. This encodes CASSDGTPVVSYNEQFF.

This chain uses TRBV29-1 with TRBJ2-7; the D call may be TRBD1 or TRBD2 (6 bases each). Germline-derived CDR1 and CDR2 are SQVTM and ANQGSEA. This CDR3 spans 17 amino acids. Trimming pared 7 bases from V and 4 bases from J, leaving 29 bases between. CDR3 DNA sequence: TGCAGCGCGGTGCCCATTGGAAACTCGGGGGCGAAATACGAGCAGTACTTC. Encoded protein: CSAVPIGNSGAKYEQYF.

V usage is TRBV15 and J usage is TRBJ1-1, with D unclear. With 1 base removed from V and 4 bases from J, the gap between germline ends came to 10 bases. In germline, CDR1 is LNHNV, CDR2 YYDKDF (reference sequence). The CDR3 runs 14 residues. In nucleotides, the CDR3 is TGTGCCACCAGCAGAGTGGGTTATAGCACTGAAGCTTTCTTT. Translating gives CATSRVGYSTEAFF.

The V and J genes are TRBV19 and TRBJ1-2; TRBD1 is a possible D gene (6 bases). The CDR3 runs to 14 residues. With 4 bases removed from V and 3 bases from J, the gap between germline ends came to 12 bases. The V gene's germline CDR1 is LNHDA and CDR2 SQIVND (reference sequence). The CDR3 here is CASSKGGSDYGYTF. The CDR3 coding sequence is TGTGCCAGTAGTAAGGGGGGCTCGGACTATGGCTACACCTTC.

The chain recombines TRBV10-3 with TRBJ1-2; possibly TRBD1 for D (6 bases). Germline V gene sequence: CDR1 ENHRY, CDR2 SYGVKD. There are 16 residues in the CDR3. The V end lost 0 bases, the J end lost 0 bases, and 11 bases lay between the germline ends. CDR3 in DNA: TGTGCCATCAGTGAGTCGAAGGGGGGGACTAACTATGGCTACACCTTC. It codes for CAISESKGGTNYGYTF.

The J gene is TRBJ2-7, the V gene TRBV9, with TRBD1 identical over 8 bases. The germline V gene encodes CDR1 SGDLS and CDR2 YYNGEE. The CDR3 length is 14 residues. With 1 base clipped from V and 7 bases from J, the junction kept 7 bases outside the gene matches. CDR3 DNA sequence: TGTGCCAGCAGCGTATACCAACGGACAGGGGAGCAGTACTTC. This gives the protein CASSVYQRTGEQYF.

The CDR3 reads CASHRGGPNTGELFF. The CDR3 DNA reads as TGTGCCAGCCACCGGGGGGGCCCGAACACCGGGGAGCTGTTTTTT. The chain combines TRBV28 with TRBJ2-2; 8 positions agree with TRBD2. The CDR3 extends over 15 amino acids. Trimming removed 8 bases from V and 0 bases from J; junction bases left unmatched: 5. Germline CDR1 is MDHEN and CDR2 is SYDVKM.

As for this clone: Germline is not matched at one junction end, which may reflect a read error. V and J are TRBV11-2 and TRBJ1-2; TRBD1 matches 7 bases. CDR1 and CDR2 (germline): SGHAT, FQNNGV. This CDR3 has 13 residues. Here the CDR3 reads CASSLGGRDGYTF. The DNA of the CDR3 is TGTGCCAGCAGTTTAGGGGGCAGGGATGGCTACACCTTC.

Regarding this clone: A clone one base away is much larger, so this may be a read error. This chain connects TRBV5-6 to TRBJ1-1; TRBD1 matches 7 bases. CDR3 length: 14 residues. Germline assignment: CDR1 SGHDT and CDR2 YYEEEE. The trim removed 10 bases at V and 2 bases at J, leaving 11 bases unmatched. The CDR3 region is CAGGQWGANTEAFF. The CDR3 DNA sequence: TGTGCCGGGGGACAGTGGGGGGCTAACACTGAAGCTTTCTTT.

V gene TRBV4-1 combines with J gene TRBJ1-4; TRBD1 aligns across 8 bases. The length of the CDR3 is 15 residues. CDR1 is MGHRA, CDR2 YSYEKL, per germline. J was trimmed by 7 bases and V by 4 bases; bases with no gene match: 8. CDR3 sequence reads: CASSPSGQGSEKLFF. The CDR3 DNA reads TGCGCCAGCAGCCCCTCCGGACAGGGAAGTGAAAAACTGTTTTTT.

This clone turned up a few times. The chain carries TRBV5-6 and TRBJ1-2; D is uncertain. Germline V gene data show CDR1 as SGHDT and CDR2 as YYEEEE. This CDR3 comprises 15 residues. The V gene lost 1 base and the J gene lost 6 bases, with 16 bases spanning the gap. The CDR3 is CASSLLGRAEDGYTF. CDR3 nucleotide sequence: TGTGCCAGCAGCTTGTTAGGAAGGGCGGAAGATGGCTACACCTTC.

This chain joins TRBV19 and TRBJ1-2; 9 bases agree with TRBD1. The CDR3 sequence is 15 residues long. Germline CDR1 reads LNHDA; CDR2 reads SQIVND (reference sequence). J was trimmed by 4 bases and V by 7 bases; bases with no gene match: 10. The CDR3 DNA sequence: TGTGCCAGTAAGGACAGGGGCTCAACCGTCTATGGCTACACCTTC. Translating it yields CASKDRGSTVYGYTF.

In DNA, the CDR3 is TGCGCCAGCAGCCCTAGGGGGGGGAAGAGCTCCTACAATGAGCAGTTCTTC. Encoded protein: CASSPRGGKSSYNEQFF. The genes are TRBV5-1 and TRBJ2-1; possible D gene TRBD2, 7 bases. Germline V gene lookup returns CDR1 SGHRS and CDR2 YFSETQ. The CDR3 extends over 17 amino acids. V lost 4 bases and J lost 0, with 17 bases in between.

The gene calls are TRBV7-2 and TRBJ1-2, with D uncertain. V was trimmed by 0 bases and J by 5 bases, leaving 7 bases between them. Germline-derived CDR1 and CDR2 are SGHTA and FQGNSA. This CDR3 has 13 residues. In DNA, the CDR3 is TGTGCCAGCAGCTTAGCGGGCAGATATGGCTACACCTTC. Amino acids: CASSLAGRYGYTF.